The entry that follows covers one T cell receptor (beta chain) sequence. Its antigen is undetermined. This record comes from a study of T cell responses to AZD1222 COVID-19 vaccine. TCRdb's table, derived via immunoSEQ multiplex PCR, lists solely in-frame clones and lacks some. The table has some 120,000 clones, roughly 84% seen once. General observations from the study: Of the AZD1222 recipients, only 5 to 7 were seropositive at baseline.

The trim removed 0 bases at V and 6 bases at J, leaving 4 bases unmatched. Looked up from germline, CDR1 is KGHDR and CDR2 is SFDVKD. The length of the CDR3 is 14 residues. This specimen consisted of peripheral blood, obtained on day 0 of AZD1222 vaccination. The chain links TRBV24-1 to TRBJ2-7; 7 nucleotides align to TRBD1. The sequence derives from an adult in good health. The CDR3: CATSDLNRGPEQYF. The DNA for the CDR3 is TGTGCCACCAGTGATTTGAATAGGGGGCCCGAGCAGTACTTC.